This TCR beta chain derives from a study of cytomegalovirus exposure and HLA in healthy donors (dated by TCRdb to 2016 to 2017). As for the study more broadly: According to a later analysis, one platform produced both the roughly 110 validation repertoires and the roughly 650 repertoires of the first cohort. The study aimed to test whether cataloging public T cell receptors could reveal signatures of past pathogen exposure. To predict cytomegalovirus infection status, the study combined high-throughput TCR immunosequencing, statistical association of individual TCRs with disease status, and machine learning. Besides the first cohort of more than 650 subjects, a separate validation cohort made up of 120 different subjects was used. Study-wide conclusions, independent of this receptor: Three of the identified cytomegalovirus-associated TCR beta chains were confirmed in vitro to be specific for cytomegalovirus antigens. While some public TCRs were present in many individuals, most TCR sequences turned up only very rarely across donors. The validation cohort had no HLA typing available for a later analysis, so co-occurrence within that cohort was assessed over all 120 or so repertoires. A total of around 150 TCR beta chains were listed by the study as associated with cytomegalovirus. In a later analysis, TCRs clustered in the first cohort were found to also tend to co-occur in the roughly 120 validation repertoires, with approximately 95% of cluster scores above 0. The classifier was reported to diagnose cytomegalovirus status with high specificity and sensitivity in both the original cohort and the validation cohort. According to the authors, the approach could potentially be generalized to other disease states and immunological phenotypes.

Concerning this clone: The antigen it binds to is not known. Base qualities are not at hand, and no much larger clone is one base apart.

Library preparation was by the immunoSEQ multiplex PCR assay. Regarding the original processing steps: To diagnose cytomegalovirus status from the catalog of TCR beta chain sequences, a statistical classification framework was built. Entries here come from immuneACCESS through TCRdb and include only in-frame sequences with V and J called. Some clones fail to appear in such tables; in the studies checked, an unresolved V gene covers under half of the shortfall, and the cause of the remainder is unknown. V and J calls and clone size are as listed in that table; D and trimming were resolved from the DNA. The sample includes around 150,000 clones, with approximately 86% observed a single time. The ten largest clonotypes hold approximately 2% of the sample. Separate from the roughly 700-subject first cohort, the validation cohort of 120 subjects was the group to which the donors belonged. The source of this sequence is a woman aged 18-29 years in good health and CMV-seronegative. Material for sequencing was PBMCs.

CDR3 reads: CASSVSGQFDGYTF. The sequenced DNA: TGTGCCAGCAGCGTTTCAGGGCAATTTGATGGCTACACCTTC. The sequence is built from TRBV9 and TRBJ1-2; a tentative D match to TRBD1 spans 5 bases. CDR1 is given as SGDLS and CDR2 as YYNGEE, both from the germline V gene. The CDR3 numbers 14 residues from cysteine through phenylalanine. The kept DNA is CDR3 alone, 42 bases in frame from the first base. V was cut back by 2 bases and J by 6 bases, leaving a gap of 14 bases between them.